This section outlines one TCR beta chain sequence together with its context. The data were taken from a study of T cell changes during pregnancy in multiple sclerosis. Sequencing was performed with immunoSEQ multiplex PCR; in TCRdb, only in-frame clones are kept and a portion is missing. The table has approximately 69,000 clones, 94% seen once. V lost 1 base to trimming and J lost 4 bases, with 14 bases between them. The CDR3 is made up of 16 amino acids. CDR1 and CDR2 from the germline V gene are MGHDK and SYGVNS. This receptor was taken from a female donor with multiple sclerosis, enrolled in a pregnancy study. Source: peripheral blood, taken in the third trimester of pregnancy. The V gene is TRBV25-1, the J gene TRBJ2-1; the D gene is possibly TRBD1 (5 bases). The CDR3 DNA sequence: TGTGCCAGCAGTGAATTGGGGCTAGGGCTATACAATGAGCAGTTCTTC. It specifies CASSELGLGLYNEQFF. The full variable domain, in which reference TRBV25-1 and TRBJ2-1 provide the parts outside the CDR3, is EADIYQTPRYLVIGTGKKITLECSQTMGHDKMYWYQQDPGMELHLIHYSYGVNSTEKGDLSSESTVSRIRTEHFPLTLESARPSHTSQYLCASSELGLGLYNEQFFGPGTRLTVL.